This T cell receptor beta chain was sequenced during a study of vaccination effects on CD4 cells after COVID-19. Study-level results: The study dataset contains few convalescent patients and includes no early post-infection timepoints.

TCRdb's table, derived via immunoSEQ multiplex PCR, lists solely in-frame clones and lacks some. In the table there are tens of thousands of clones, about 67% of which are singletons. After expansion with viral peptide pools in the ViraFEST assay, antigen-specific CD4+ T cells were sequenced. Subsequent to about 10 days of culture, CD4+ T cells were isolated. All study participants received two doses of BNT162b2 or mRNA-1273 vaccine. The CDR3 runs 14 residues. Trimming removed 7 bases from V and 5 bases from J; junction bases left unmatched: 10. Germline lookup yields CDR1 SQVTM and CDR2 ANQGSEA. As concerns this clone: The antigen remains unidentified.

This clonotype was sampled from a human donor who received a COVID-19 vaccine. This rearrangement joins TRBV29-1 to TRBJ2-3; 9 bases map to TRBD1. This specimen was CD4+ T cells from PBMCs cultured with HCoV-229E spike peptides, taken after COVID-19 vaccination. The CDR3 nucleotides are TGCAGCGCAAACAGGGGGCGATCAGAAGATACGCAGTATTTT. Its translation: CSANRGRSEDTQYF.